The present T cell receptor (beta chain) was sequenced within a study of identifying expanded T cells in peripheral blood. Using immunoSEQ multiplex PCR, the repertoire was profiled, and TCRdb retains in-frame clones only, with some absent. The data hold approximately 90,000 clones, with around nine tenths observed a single time. Findings and limits, study-wide: Clone count variance between roughly 2-week samples rose with total template count.

For this clone: The antigen is unknown.

This CDR3 spans 16 amino acids. Germline CDR1 and CDR2: SGDLS and YYNGEE. The V gene lost 1 base and the J gene lost 7 bases, with 18 bases spanning the gap. The specimen was blood. This TCR was sampled from a person between 18 and 75 years old in good health. This chain links TRBV9 with TRBJ1-3; D might be TRBD1 (6 bases). For the CDR3, the DNA is TGTGCCAGCAGCGTACCCAGACAGGCCGTGGCGAACACCATATATTTT. Translated: CASSVPRQAVANTIYF.